The text below deals with one T cell receptor (beta chain). This clone was picked up a small number of times. Its antigen is not yet known. It has no much larger one-base neighbor in the sample; base qualities were not kept. Using the deep immunoSEQ assay, TCR CDR3 regions were amplified from genomic DNA by multiplex PCR. Genomic DNA extracted from each cell subset was distributed evenly over all wells of several immunoSEQ 96-well plates, and each plate served as one replicate. Each replicate PCR for sorted subsets received around 200 ng genomic DNA, equal to roughly 30,000 T cell genomes. The purified libraries were quantified using a Qubit 3.0 fluorometer, sized with a Bioanalyzer 2100, and then quantified again using the KAPA Library Quantification kit. Every immunoSEQ 96-well plate was sequenced on a dedicated single-read 150-cycle Illumina NextSeq 550 flow cell. Regarding the original processing steps: Because the immunoSEQ output held only junctional sequences and lacked quality scores, the filtering could not match the filtering applied to full-length reads. To assign V/J genes and CDR3, sequences were annotated against IMGT germline references using PyIR, a Python wrapper for IgBLAST v1.9. Reads with weak V/J assignments (E-value above 1e-6), missing CDR3, stop codons, out-of-frame junctions, or ambiguous translated residues were removed. V3J clonotypes were defined as sequences sharing an identical inferred V gene, J gene, and CDR3 amino acid sequence. To compute the percentage overlap between repertoires, the number of shared unique clonotypes was divided by the size of the smaller repertoire. Three approaches were used to assess repertoire richness: RTK rarefaction, the Chao1 estimator, and Recon v2.1 estimates of unobserved clonotypes. For all TCRbeta clonotypes obtained by the gDNA method from a handful of donors, generation probabilities were computed with OLGA. TCRdb re-hosts the immuneACCESS table, in-frame sequences only. Its copies lack some clones; in the studies checked, an unresolved V gene accounts for under half of them, and the cause for the rest is not known. V and J calls and clone size are copied from that table; D and trimming were computed from the DNA. The sample table records nearly 600,000 clones; roughly 95% of these occur just once. The ten largest clones capture roughly 0.1% of the sample.

This entry comes from a study of shared clonotypes between healthy human individuals (TCRdb year 2020). About the full investigation: The cohort comprised a couple of women and a few men aged 18 to 49 years. For each donor, CD4 naive and CD4 memory were each run on three plates, CD8 naive on two plates, and CD8 memory on one plate. To estimate repertoire size and how much clonotypes are shared between individuals, the study performed deep sequencing of blood TCR repertoires from five healthy adults. To increase sequencing depth and limit assay-specific biases, TCR repertoire library preparation and sequencing were carried out by different laboratories using diverse techniques. Each donor's leukapheresis produced roughly between roughly 0.9 and 9 billion PBMCs.

The study at large found these results: Because the study included a small number of donors, the genetic and exposure-history diversity represented was limited. Even with the large sequencing depth, rarefaction of the sorted-subset datasets indicated that sequencing was incomplete. Roughly 5% of naive CD4, 3.5% of naive CD8, approximately 2.2% of memory CD4, and over 0.35% of memory CD8 clonotypes were shared across four donors. Based on pairwise subsampling, the degree of clonotype sharing among donors was expected to be affected by sequencing depth. Larger estimated clonotype richness was generally found for naive subsets than for memory subsets. Sampling was restricted to blood, and TCR repertoires in tissues likely differ from the TCR repertoires found in blood. Higher generation probabilities were observed for clonotypes shared by all four sorted-subset donors than for non-shared clonotypes.

CD8 naive samples consisted of CD45RO-negative cells that were positively selected for CCR7, yielding a CD45RA+CCR7+ population without TemRA cells. Donors were healthy HIV-negative adults with no recently reported acute infections or vaccinations. All donors were Caucasian adults living in Nashville, Tennessee, USA. After blood collection by leukapheresis, PBMCs were isolated using Ficoll-Histopaque density gradient centrifugation and then cryopreserved in the vapor phase of liquid nitrogen. Analytical flow cytometry was used to check the purity and quantity of each magnetically sorted T cell population. Each sorted fraction had its genomic DNA isolated and then quantified by UV absorbance on a Nanodrop 2000c. Source material: naive CD8+ T cells sorted from blood. The cell subset or site label here, explained by the study, means: CD45RA+CCR7+. This receptor was obtained from a woman younger than 45 in good health.

The CDR3 in this case is CASRGTVTFYEQYF. The nucleotides are TGTGCCAGCAGGGGGACAGTTACCTTCTACGAGCAGTACTTC. The sequence is built from TRBV2 and TRBJ2-7, and TRBD1 matches 7 of the central bases. CDR1 and CDR2 are read off the germline V gene as SNHLY and FYNNEI. The germline V and J ends show losses of 6 bases and 3 bases respectively, and no gene match explains 8 bases of the junction. The CDR3 numbers 14 residues from cysteine through phenylalanine. Left in the record is the CDR3 DNA by itself, 42 bases read in frame from the first base.